Each of the 25 T cell receptor beta chains below was sequenced from the same sample in a study of T cell repertoires in aging, cancer and after chemotherapy. The template was genomic DNA from peripheral blood, not RNA. Rearranged V-D-J TRB sequences were amplified with a mixed TRB-A/B primer pool. TCRdb processed the multiplex PCR reads anew with MiXCR; each CDR3 protein has one entry. The table has around 2,100 distinct CDR3 sequences, around 26% seen once. Sequencing was carried out using blood. The origin of the receptors is a human donor in good health.

The chain joins TRBV10-3 to TRBJ2-3; 10 bases fit TRBD2. CDR1 is ENHRY and CDR2 is SYGVKD in the germline V gene. This CDR3 comprises 13 residues. V shed 9 bases, J shed 4 bases, and the junction held 4 bases outside the gene matches. The CDR3 here is CAMASGSSDTQYF. CDR3 bases: TGTGCCATGGCTAGCGGGAGTTCAGATACGCAGTATTTT.

The chain has TRBV11-1 and TRBJ2-7, with TRBD1 identical over 8 bases. The CDR3 loop spans 14 amino acids. The germline V gene has CDR1 SGHAT and CDR2 FQDESV (reference sequence). V shed 5 bases, J shed 3 bases, and the junction held 6 bases outside the gene matches. The CDR3 protein is CASSLTGVVYEQYF. In DNA, the CDR3 is TGTGCCAGCAGCCTGACAGGGGTAGTCTACGAGCAGTACTTC.

This chain joins TRBV7-4 and TRBJ2-1; 9 bases are a match to TRBD2. The germline V gene encodes CDR1 SGHVT and CDR2 SQSDAQ. There are 16 residues in the CDR3. J was trimmed by 4 bases and V by 6 bases; bases with no gene match: 10. CDR3 coding DNA: TGTGCCAGCAGGCCCATCCGAGCGGGGGGTTACAATGAGCAGTTCTTC. Its protein product is CASRPIRAGGYNEQFF.

In its sample, this clonotype ranks as medium-sized. The chain combines TRBV6-1 with TRBJ1-5; TRBD1 might be the D (5 bases). CDR1 and CDR2 from the germline V gene are MNHNS and SASEGT. The CDR3 covers 12 residues. V was pared by 6 bases and J by 9 bases, with 12 bases between. As DNA, the CDR3 is TGTGCCAGCAGCCTTCCCCAGGGGCCCCAGCATTTT. Translation: CASSLPQGPQHF.

The CDR3 DNA reads TGTGCCAGCAGCCTGACACGGACCTTCTACAATGAGCAGTTCTTC. Its translation is CASSLTRTFYNEQFF. This rearrangement joins TRBV11-1 to TRBJ2-1; D uncertain. CDR3 length equals 15 residues. Germline assignment: CDR1 SGHAT and CDR2 FQDESV (reference sequence). Deletions cut 5 bases from V and 3 bases from J, with 14 bases between. Using reference TRBV11-1 and TRBJ2-1 for the parts outside the CDR3, the full variable domain is EAEVAQSPRYKITEKSQAVAFWCDPISGHATLYWYRQILGQGPELLVQFQDESVVDDSQLPKDRFSAERLKGVDSTLKIQPAELGDSAMYLCASSLTRTFYNEQFFGPGTRLTVL.

For this clonotype: An end of the junction does not agree with germline; a read error may underlie this. The chain uses TRBV6-5 and TRBJ1-1, with TRBD1 matching over 9 bases. This CDR3 contains 11 residues. From germline, CDR1 is MNHEY and CDR2 SVGAGI. The CDR3 coding sequence is TGTGCCAGCATACAGGGGGCTCCCCTGATCTTT. Its protein product is CASIQGAPLIF.

This chain uses TRBV7-2 with TRBJ1-3, with 7 bases lining up with TRBD1. The CDR3 consists of 17 residues. The V segment lost 2 bases and the J segment 2 bases; nucleotides outside the gene matches: 9. Per the germline V gene, CDR1 is SGHTA and CDR2 is FQGNSA. CDR3 sequence reads: CASSLRFGTDTGNTIYF. DNA for the CDR3: TGTGCCAGCAGCTTACGTTTCGGGACAGATACTGGAAACACCATATATTTT.

This clonotype is medium-sized. V usage is TRBV6-5 and J usage is TRBJ2-6; 10 positions match TRBD1. Germline V gene sequence: CDR1 MNHEY, CDR2 SVGAGI. The CDR3 is made up of 17 amino acids. J gave up 2 bases and V 5 bases, and 6 bases lay outside the gene matches. The chain's CDR3 is CASSTRDRGPGANVLTF. As DNA, the CDR3 is TGTGCCAGCAGTACCCGGGACAGGGGACCTGGGGCCAACGTCCTGACTTTC.

The chain has TRBV7-6 and TRBJ2-7, with 9 bases that match TRBD1. The CDR3 is 15 residues long. Germline V gene data show CDR1 as SGHVS and CDR2 as FNYEAQ. J was trimmed by 2 bases and V by 1 base; bases with no gene match: 3. CDR3 residues: CASSLGDRVPYEQYF. The DNA for the CDR3 is TGTGCCAGCAGCTTAGGGGACAGGGTCCCCTACGAGCAGTACTTC.

V gene TRBV18 combines with J gene TRBJ2-7; D remains ambiguous. CDR1 and CDR2 (germline): KGHSH, LQKENI. This CDR3 region has 15 residues. With 0 bases removed from V and 1 base from J, the gap between germline ends came to 10 bases. The CDR3 nucleotides read TGTGCCAGCTCACCACCGGAGTGGTGGTCCTACGAGCAGTACTTC. Translation gives CASSPPEWWSYEQYF. Together with reference TRBV18 and TRBJ2-7, the CDR3 gives the full variable domain: NAGVMQNPRHLVRRRGQEARLRCSPMKGHSHVYWYRQLPEEGLKFMVYLQKENIIDESGMPKERFSAEFPKEGPSILRIQQVVRGDSAAYFCASSPPEWWSYEQYFGPGTRLTVT.

The chain employs TRBV11-1 and TRBJ2-1; 10 positions agree with TRBD2. Per germline, CDR1 SGHAT and CDR2 FQDESV (reference sequence). V gave up 3 bases and J gave up 14 bases; unmatched junction bases: 7. The CDR3 runs 13 residues. The CDR3: CASSLTSGWAEFF. Here the CDR3 DNA reads TGTGCCAGCAGCTTGACTAGCGGGTGGGCCGAGTTCTTC.

The chain is built from TRBV6-4 and TRBJ1-1; 8 bases align to TRBD1. Germline CDR1 MRHNA, CDR2 SNTAGT. This CDR3 comprises 13 residues. The ends lost 3 bases at V and 10 bases at J; junction bases unmatched: 7. CDR3 loop: CASSDSGTGGAFF. As DNA, the CDR3 is TGTGCCAGCAGTGATTCCGGGACAGGCGGAGCTTTCTTT.

This clonotype is labeled medium-sized. This chain connects TRBV6-2 or TRBV6-3 to TRBJ2-2; the D gene is possibly TRBD1 (5 bases). The CDR3 extends over 15 amino acids. Trimming pared 5 bases from V and 6 bases from J, leaving 16 bases between. CDR1 is MNHEY, CDR2 SVGEGT, per germline. The CDR3: CASSTGRASSGELFF. The CDR3 DNA reads TGTGCCAGCAGTACCGGCAGGGCCTCATCCGGGGAGCTGTTTTTT.

Turning to this clonotype: Given a much more abundant clone one base away, this may be a read error. V gene TRBV7-9 combines with J gene TRBJ2-1; no definite D call. The CDR3 runs to 13 residues. CDR1 and CDR2 (germline): SEHNR, FQNEAQ (reference sequence). DNA of the CDR3: TGTGCCAGCAGCTTAGACTTTTCGGCGTTTGGCCTCTTC. Its translation is CASSLDFSAFGLF.

As to this clonotype: Since a much larger clone is just one base distant, this may be a read error. The chain couples TRBV6-2 or TRBV6-3 to TRBJ2-1, with D unresolved. The CDR3 runs 12 residues. The germline V gene encodes CDR1 MNHEY and CDR2 SVGEGT. In DNA, the CDR3 is TGTGCCAGCAGTTACTTAGCAGATGAGCTGTTCTTC. This sequence encodes CASSYLADELFF.

This clonotype is medium-sized (0.01 to 0.1%) by share. This chain joins TRBV6-6 and TRBJ2-7, with TRBD2 as a possible D gene (6 bases). Deletions cut 4 bases from V and 5 bases from J, with 15 bases between. The CDR3 is 14 amino acids. Germline V gene data show CDR1 as MNHNY and CDR2 as SVGAGI (reference sequence). CDR3 amino acids: CASSSNAGFDEQYF. CDR3 in DNA: TGTGCCAGCAGTTCTAATGCGGGGTTCGACGAGCAGTACTTC.

This clonotype has only a few counts. The rearrangement links TRBV7-9 to TRBJ1-2; D is undetermined. The V gene's germline CDR1 is SEHNR and CDR2 FQNEAQ (reference sequence). The germline V and J ends were trimmed by 1 base and 6 bases, with 18 bases remaining between them. This CDR3 region has 16 residues. CDR3 nucleotide sequence: TGTGCCAGCAGCTTAGGGGGTGGGGAAGCCGATCATGGCTACACCTTC. Protein sequence: CASSLGGGEADHGYTF.

This clonotype is termed large. The chain recombines TRBV6-5 with TRBJ2-2, with TRBD2 as a possible D gene (6 bases). This CDR3 contains 14 residues. Germline CDR1 MNHEY, CDR2 SVGAGI. Trimming took 6 bases from V and 2 from J, leaving 10 bases between them. The CDR3 loop is CASSSGGNTGELFF. For the CDR3, the DNA is TGTGCCAGCAGCTCCGGGGGAAACACCGGGGAGCTGTTTTTT.

This clonotype was detected a few times. The chain has TRBV4-3 and TRBJ2-7; D is possibly TRBD2 (5 bases). Deletions cut 2 bases from V and 5 bases from J, with 10 bases between. Germline V gene data show CDR1 as LGHNA and CDR2 as YSLEER. This CDR3 has 13 residues. CDR3 in amino acids: CASSQRGNDEQYF. The DNA of the CDR3 is TGCGCCAGCAGCCAACGGGGAAACGACGAGCAGTACTTC.

This clonotype has just one count. The V gene is TRBV30, the J gene TRBJ2-4; 8 nucleotides agree with TRBD1. The J call is uncertain, as TRBJ2-7 better fits the DNA end. Per germline, CDR1 GTSNPN and CDR2 SVGIG (reference sequence). CDR3 length: 13 residues. The CDR3 coding sequence is TGTGCCTGGAGCCGGGACAGGTCCTACGAGCAGTACTTC. Amino acid sequence: CAWSRDRSYEQYF.

This clonotype is classed as medium-sized. J is TRBJ1-2 and V is TRBV6-5, with D hard to call. The V end was cut by 10 bases, the J end by 8 bases, with 14 bases between. The CDR3 spans 11 residues. CDR1 is MNHEY, CDR2 SVGAGI, per germline. The CDR3 nucleotides read TGTGCCACCCGAAGGACGGGCGGCTACACCTTC. Translated: CATRRTGGYTF.

By share, this clonotype ranks as medium-sized. The CDR3 DNA reads as TGTGCCTGGAGCCCACCACGGACAGGGGGAGGAAACACCATATATTTT. It encodes CAWSPPRTGGGNTIYF. The chain uses TRBV30 and TRBJ1-3; 10 bases are a match to TRBD1. V was clipped by 3 bases and J by 4 bases; unmatched bases: 9. Germline V gene lookup returns CDR1 GTSNPN and CDR2 SVGIG (reference sequence). This CDR3 comprises 16 residues.

This clonotype is classed as medium-sized. V is TRBV27 and J is TRBJ2-3, with 7 bases aligning to TRBD1. J was trimmed by 0 bases and V by 7 bases; bases with no gene match: 7. Per the germline V gene, CDR1 is MNHEY and CDR2 is SMNVEV (reference sequence). The CDR3 length is 15 residues. The CDR3 DNA is TGTGCCAGCACCTTAGGGGGCAGGAGCACAGATACGCAGTATTTT. It encodes CASTLGGRSTDTQYF.

Remarks on this clonotype: A junction end diverges from the germline sequence, so it may reflect a read error. This sequence joins TRBV18 and TRBJ1-5; D gene ambiguous. The CDR3 is 13 residues long. Germline CDR1 KGHSH, CDR2 LQKENI. This CDR3 reads CVSSPQPNQPQHF. CDR3 coding DNA: TGTGTCAGCTCACCACAGCCTAATCAGCCCCAGCATTTT.

Turning to this clonotype: Likely a read error: the CDR3 ends without its conserved phenylalanine or tryptophan. V is TRBV6-2 or TRBV6-3 and J is TRBJ2-2, with a possible D match to TRBD1 (5 bases). The V gene's germline CDR1 is MNHEY and CDR2 SVGEGT. This CDR3 comprises 17 residues. Trimming left V 7 bases short and J 1 base short, with 19 bases between. CDR3 DNA: TGTGCCAGCATTCAGGACACGGGTCAGTTGAACACCGGGGAGCTGTTTTTA. Protein: CASIQDTGQLNTGELFL.